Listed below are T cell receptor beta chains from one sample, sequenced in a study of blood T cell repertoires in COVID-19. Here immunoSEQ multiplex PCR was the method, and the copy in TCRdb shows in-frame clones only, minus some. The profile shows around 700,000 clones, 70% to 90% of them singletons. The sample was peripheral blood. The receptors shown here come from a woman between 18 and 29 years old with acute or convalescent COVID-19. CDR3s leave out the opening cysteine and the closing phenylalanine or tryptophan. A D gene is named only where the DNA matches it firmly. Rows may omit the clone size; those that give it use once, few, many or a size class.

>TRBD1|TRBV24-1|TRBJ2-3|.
ATSDYPGQLSTDTQY
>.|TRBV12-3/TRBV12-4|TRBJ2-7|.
ASSLGSPYEQY
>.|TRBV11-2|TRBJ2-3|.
ASSPGVSTDTQY
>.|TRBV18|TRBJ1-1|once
ASSPLTGSPKNTEAF
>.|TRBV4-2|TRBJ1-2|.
ASSEANYGYT
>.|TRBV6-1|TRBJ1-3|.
ASSEANGPDTIY
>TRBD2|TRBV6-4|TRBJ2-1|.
ASSERGGDYNEQF
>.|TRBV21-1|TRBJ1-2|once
ASSKGGGKNGYT
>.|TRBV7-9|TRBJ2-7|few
ASSFSSRRLNTYEQY
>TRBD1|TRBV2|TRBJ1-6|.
ASSWDRSSYNSPLH
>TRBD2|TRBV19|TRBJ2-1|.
ATREGLINEQF
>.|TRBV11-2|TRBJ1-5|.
ASSLGTRQYNQPQH
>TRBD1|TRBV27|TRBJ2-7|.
ASSLSGQGPASYEQY
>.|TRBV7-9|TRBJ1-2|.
ASSYPRGNDGYT
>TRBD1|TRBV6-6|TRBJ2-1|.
ASSFRTGSNEQF
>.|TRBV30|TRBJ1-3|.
AWSRTGNSGNTIY
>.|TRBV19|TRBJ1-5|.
ASSPFPDQPQH
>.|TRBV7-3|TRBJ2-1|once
ASSRDGGSYNEQF
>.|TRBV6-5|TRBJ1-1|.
ASSYGSTEAF
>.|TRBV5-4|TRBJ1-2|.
ASTEQGYGYT
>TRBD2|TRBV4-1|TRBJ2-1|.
ASSQDKAGGTNEQF
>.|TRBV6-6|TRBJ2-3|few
ASSRTPLAGYTDTQY
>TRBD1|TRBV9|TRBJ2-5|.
ASSAPDRGEETQY
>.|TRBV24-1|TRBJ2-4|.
ATSSPSTDIQY
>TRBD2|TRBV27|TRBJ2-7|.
ASSLRLAGGNYEQY
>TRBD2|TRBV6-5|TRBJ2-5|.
ATHGGGLETQY
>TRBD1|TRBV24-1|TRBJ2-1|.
ATSDLRTGGDEQF
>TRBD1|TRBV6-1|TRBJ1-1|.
ASSELPGQGASEAF
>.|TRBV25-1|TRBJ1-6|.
ASSDTGLGSPLH
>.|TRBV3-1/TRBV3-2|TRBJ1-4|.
ASSQYMGAVNEKLF
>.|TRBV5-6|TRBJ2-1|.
ASSLGGAGPNEQF
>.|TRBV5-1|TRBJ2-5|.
ASARGGQETQY
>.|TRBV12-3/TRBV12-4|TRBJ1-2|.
ASSLGGGAGYT
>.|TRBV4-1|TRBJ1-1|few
ASSHPPADTEAF
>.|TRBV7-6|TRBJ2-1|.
ASSRVVNAGNEQF
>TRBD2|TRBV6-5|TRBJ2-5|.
ASSMTSGAETQY
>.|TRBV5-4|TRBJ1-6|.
ASSQDISPLH
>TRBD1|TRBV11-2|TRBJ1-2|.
ASSHVWTGDPLNYGYT
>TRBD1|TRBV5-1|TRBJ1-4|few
ASSWAAGGIGEKLF
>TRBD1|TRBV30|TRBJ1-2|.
AWSFDRGFDYGYT
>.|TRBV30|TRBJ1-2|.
AWLPTELYGYT